This T cell receptor (beta chain) is from a study of shared clonotypes between healthy human individuals. Germline values: CDR1 SEHNR, CDR2 FQNEAQ (reference sequence). CDR3 length: 15 amino acids. With V trimmed by 2 bases and J by 4 bases, 3 bases remained unmatched. Naive CD4+ cells were CD45RA-selected; the remaining cells were memory. TCRdb keeps only in-frame clones here, not all; method: immunoSEQ multiplex PCR. The table includes roughly 1,500,000 clones, 98% detected once. The rearrangement joins TRBV7-9 to TRBJ2-3; TRBD2 matches at 10 bases. The clonotype was recovered from a man aged 30-40 years in good health. Sequenced sample: naive CD4+ T cells sorted from blood. Subset specified: CD45RA+ positively selected. In DNA form, the CDR3 reads TGTGCCAGCAGCTTACCTAGCGGGAGCGCAGATACGCAGTATTTT. Translating gives CASSLPSGSADTQYF. The variable domain in full, with the rest retrieved from reference TRBV7-9 and TRBJ2-3, is DTGVSQNPRHKITKRGQNVTFRCDPISEHNRLYWYRQTLGQGPEFLTYFQNEAQLEKSRLLSDRFSAERPKGSFSTLEIQRTEQGDSAMYLCASSLPSGSADTQYFGPGTRLTVL.